This entry concerns a single T cell receptor beta chain. No antigen is known for it. This sample was included in a study of cytomegalovirus exposure and HLA in healthy donors. Study background: Earlier, approximately 190 million T cells were analyzed, and around 100 million unique TCR beta sequences were found among them. Findings and limits, study-wide: Later analysis demonstrated an association between a missense DCLRE1C variant and TCR beta V- and J-gene trimming. Most TCR beta V segments were productive about 87% or about 30% of the time in an earlier analysis. In a later analysis, HLA-associated TCR beta chains were more clonally expanded than equally common others.

Primers: 60 Vbeta forward and 13 Jbeta reverse. The protocol was immunoSEQ multiplex PCR, while the TCRdb copy is restricted to in-frame clones and leaves out a portion. The sample comprises about 130,000 clones, approximately 87% of which are singletons, and about 20% rests with the top ten. Trimming took off 3 bases at V and 6 bases at J, with 6 bases between the two ends. The V gene's germline CDR1 is ENHRY and CDR2 SYGVKD. The CDR3 spans 11 residues. What was sequenced was PBMCs. The chain recombines TRBV10-3 with TRBJ2-7; D unresolved. This TCR was sampled from a man younger than 35 in good health and CMV-seropositive. The CDR3 is CAISEEFEQYF. DNA for the CDR3: TGTGCCATCAGTGAAGAGTTCGAGCAGTACTTC.